This T cell receptor (beta chain) comes out of a study of T cells in Graves' hyperthyroidism and ophthalmopathy. CDR1 SGHTA and CDR2 FQGNSA come from the germline V gene. J gave up 7 bases and V 3 bases, and 8 bases lay outside the gene matches. This CDR3 comprises 14 residues. Amplification targeted TCR beta CDR3 regions from RNA transcripts. When the TCR CDR3 underwent first-round RT-PCR, the HTBI primer set was used. TCRdb ran MiXCR on the multiplex PCR reads and lists one entry per CDR3 protein. The table includes hundreds of thousands of distinct CDR3 sequences, 12% to 15% detected once. The PBMCs were sourced from fresh peripheral blood (about 10 ml).

The sample was blood. The source is a woman under 30 with Graves' hyperthyroidism. The chain employs TRBV7-2 and TRBJ1-2; 7 nucleotides align to TRBD1. The CDR3 reads CASSFRGQPSGYTF. As DNA, the CDR3 is TGTGCCAGCAGCTTTCGGGGACAGCCTTCTGGCTACACCTTC.